Listed below are T cell receptor beta chains from one sample, sequenced in a study of identical twins. TCRdb used MiXCR to reprocess the 5' RACE reads, holding one entry per CDR3 protein. The sample has 500,000 to 600,000 distinct CDR3 sequences; roughly 21% are singletons. The sample was also reused in another study, on T cells expressing NK-cell markers.

The sequencing sample was made of CD4+ T cells sorted from blood. The receptors originated from a woman between 18 and 29 years old in good health. The CDR3 runs from the conserved cysteine through the conserved F or W. A D gene is named only where the DNA matches it firmly. Part of the rows lack a size; the others show once, few, many or a class for expanded clones.

J,V,D,size,CDR3
TRBJ2-7,TRBV12-3/TRBV12-4,NA,many,CASSLAGAGGQYF
TRBJ1-2,TRBV29-1,NA,few,CSVEDQGQGGYTF
TRBJ2-5,TRBV3-1,TRBD1,many,CASSQGGTEETQYF
TRBJ1-2,TRBV20-1,NA,NA,CSAPGGRNYGYTF
TRBJ2-1,TRBV10-3,NA,NA,CAIRIYNEQFF
TRBJ2-5,TRBV20-1,TRBD1,NA,CSGVETGGVETQYF
TRBJ1-1,TRBV25-1,NA,NA,CASQGWSPNTEAFF
TRBJ2-1,TRBV29-1,TRBD2,many,CSAGTSGSGEQFF
TRBJ2-5,TRBV6-1,NA,NA,CASSPYETQYF
TRBJ2-7,TRBV3-1,NA,few,CASSQLDRSSYEQYF
TRBJ2-1,TRBV9,NA,NA,CASSVSGPSGEQFF
TRBJ2-1,TRBV12-3/TRBV12-4,TRBD2,NA,CASSRGGGPEYEQFF
TRBJ1-1,TRBV20-1,NA,few,CSASHSNTEAFF
TRBJ2-6,TRBV6-1,TRBD2,NA,CASRLAGGSGANVLTF
TRBJ1-2,TRBV3-1,NA,NA,CASSQGVTGSYGYTF
TRBJ2-3,TRBV6-1,TRBD1,NA,CASRRQGARSDTQYF
TRBJ2-7,TRBV7-2,NA,few,CASSLYSGKSYEQYF
TRBJ1-5,TRBV27,NA,few,CATGRLGSNQPQHF